Listed here are 24 T cell receptor beta chains from one sample, sequenced in a study of vaccination and CD4 T cells after COVID-19. Treatment reported: approximately nine-day PBMC culture with coronavirus spike peptide pools or control peptides (ViraFEST assay). At the Johns Hopkins FTIC core, DNA taken from cultured CD4+ T cells was sequenced by way of the Oncomine TCR Beta short-read assay. TCRdb analysed the PCR reads with MiXCR anew, one entry per CDR3 protein. The data contain approximately 19,000 distinct CDR3 sequences, less than 70% of them singletons. No cognate antigen is known for these TCRs. Sequencing was performed on CD4+ T cells from blood, cultured in vitro. The receptors come from a human donor who had recovered from COVID-19.

The J gene is TRBJ2-7, the V gene TRBV20-1, with D perhaps TRBD1 or TRBD2 (5 bases each). V gave up 0 bases and J gave up 0 bases, with 18 bases separating them. CDR1 is DFQATT, CDR2 SNEGSKA, per germline (reference sequence). CDR3 length equals 17 residues. The DNA for the CDR3 is TGCAGTGCTAGAGATGTAACGGGACGGGCTAGCTCCTACGAGCAGTACTTC. The encoded protein is CSARDVTGRASSYEQYF.

V is TRBV20-1 and J is TRBJ2-3; tentatively, D is TRBD2 (5 bases). Trimming shortened V by 1 base and J by 1 base, and 6 bases separated the two germline ends. The CDR3 has 13 amino acids. Germline values: CDR1 DFQATT, CDR2 SNEGSKA (reference sequence). CDR3: CSARGSGTDTQYF. CDR3 DNA sequence: TGCAGTGCTAGAGGTAGCGGCACAGATACGCAGTATTTT.

This clonotype showed up just once. The rearrangement joins TRBV12-3 or TRBV12-4 to TRBJ2-7, with a possible D match to TRBD2 (6 bases). The CDR3 totals 14 residues. V dropped 1 base and J dropped 6 bases, with 13 bases sitting between them. The CDR3 spells CASSLGGFGGEQYF. Written as DNA, the CDR3 is TGTGCCAGCAGTTTAGGAGGGTTCGGGGGCGAGCAGTACTTC.

For the CDR3, the DNA is TGTGCCAGCAGTTACTCCTCCGGGCTCCTCTACAATGAGCAGTTCTTC. Protein product: CASSYSSGLLYNEQFF. The V and J genes are TRBV6-2 or TRBV6-3 and TRBJ2-1; no reliable D call. Germline V gene lookup returns CDR1 MNHEY and CDR2 SVGEGT. This CDR3 has 16 residues. Trimming pared 0 bases from V and 3 bases from J, leaving 12 bases between.

This clonotype was seen a few times. J is TRBJ2-2 and V is TRBV20-1; 9 positions match TRBD1. The ends lost 1 base at V and 5 bases at J; junction bases unmatched: 5. CDR1 and CDR2 (germline): DFQATT, SNEGSKA (reference sequence). The CDR3 is made up of 15 amino acids. CDR3 sequence reads: CSARAEDRGTGELFF. The CDR3 coding sequence is TGCAGTGCTAGAGCGGAGGACAGGGGAACCGGGGAGCTGTTTTTT.

This chain joins TRBV20-1 and TRBJ2-3; unclear D gene. This CDR3 spans 14 amino acids. The germline gives CDR1 DFQATT, CDR2 SNEGSKA (reference sequence). V shed 6 bases and J shed 1 base, with 14 bases lying between them. The CDR3 DNA sequence: TGCAGTGCCTCCGGATGGCGTGGCACAGATACGCAGTATTTT. The encoded protein is CSASGWRGTDTQYF.

The chain combines TRBV5-5 with TRBJ1-2; D perhaps matches TRBD1 (5 bases). Per the germline V gene, CDR1 is SGHKS and CDR2 is YYEKEE (reference sequence). V gave up 3 bases and J gave up 0 bases, with 12 bases separating them. This CDR3 is built from 15 residues. CDR3 amino acids: CASSSDSLANYGYTF. The CDR3 coding sequence is TGTGCCAGCAGCTCCGACAGCCTAGCTAACTATGGCTACACCTTC.

The chain couples TRBV5-1 to TRBJ2-7; 10 bases are a match to TRBD2. The CDR3 is 14 residues long. The junction had 6 bases not matched to a gene; V was cut back by 4 bases and J by 5 bases. The germline V gene has CDR1 SGHRS and CDR2 YFSETQ. The CDR3 reads CASSPLAGADEQYF. Here the CDR3 DNA reads TGCGCCAGCAGCCCTCTAGCGGGAGCCGACGAGCAGTACTTC.

The rearrangement uses TRBV5-6 and TRBJ2-7; perhaps TRBD1 as D (6 bases). V was clipped by 4 bases and J by 4 bases, with 21 bases between them. Germline lookup yields CDR1 SGHDT and CDR2 YYEEEE. CDR3 length equals 16 residues. CDR3 amino acids: CASSPPGQGMYYEQYF. In DNA, the CDR3 is TGTGCCAGCAGCCCCCCAGGGCAGGGGATGTATTACGAGCAGTACTTC.

This clonotype was seen a handful of times. CDR3 bases: TGTGCCAGTAGTACTACTAGCGGGAGGGCCGATGAGCAGTTCTTC. Protein product: CASSTTSGRADEQFF. The chain employs TRBV19 and TRBJ2-1, with 13 nucleotides matching TRBD2. V lost 4 bases to trimming and J lost 8 bases; unmatched junction nucleotides: 5. Germline CDR1 LNHDA, CDR2 SQIVND (reference sequence). CDR3 size: 15 residues.

This chain uses TRBV24-1 with TRBJ1-5; D unclear. The CDR3 spans 13 residues. V was clipped by 7 bases and J by 0 bases, with 6 bases between them. Germline CDR1 is KGHDR and CDR2 is SFDVKD. This chain's CDR3 is CATSFNSNQPQHF. CDR3 bases: TGTGCCACCAGCTTCAATAGCAATCAGCCCCAGCATTTT.

This rearrangement joins TRBV30 to TRBJ2-3, with D possibly TRBD2 on 5 matching bases. Germline CDR1 GTSNPN, CDR2 SVGIG (reference sequence). V lost 1 base and J 5 bases, leaving 16 bases between the germline ends. This CDR3 has 15 residues. In nucleotides, the CDR3 is TGTGCCTGGAGTGCCCGATCGAGGGCCTTAGATACGCAGTATTTT. It specifies CAWSARSRALDTQYF.

CDR3 region: CASRLGWGRGYTF. The CDR3 bases are TGTGCCAGCAGGCTAGGCTGGGGGCGAGGCTACACCTTC. The gene calls are TRBV11-2 and TRBJ1-2, with D possibly matching TRBD1 (6 bases). V lost 6 bases, J lost 8 bases, and 16 bases lay in between. The germline CDR1 and CDR2 sequences are SGHAT and FQNNGV. The CDR3 has 13 residues.

The chain uses TRBV7-9 and TRBJ1-5; maybe TRBD1 (5 bases). Germline V gene sequence: CDR1 SEHNR, CDR2 FQNEAQ (reference sequence). The CDR3 covers 13 residues. Trimming stripped 4 bases from V and 6 bases from J, with 10 bases between. This chain's CDR3 is CASSSGQFQPQHF. The CDR3, as DNA: TGTGCCAGCAGCTCAGGGCAGTTTCAGCCCCAGCATTTT.

This clonotype was detected only a few times. The rearrangement uses TRBV6-1 and TRBJ1-5; D not resolved. Germline V gene data show CDR1 as MNHNS and CDR2 as SASEGT. This CDR3 has 16 residues. V dropped 1 base and J dropped 6 bases, with 16 bases sitting between them. The chain's CDR3 is CASSEEEAGRGQPQHF. As DNA, the CDR3 is TGTGCCAGCAGTGAAGAAGAGGCAGGACGGGGTCAGCCCCAGCATTTT.

The gene calls are TRBV29-1 and TRBJ1-6, with 9 bases fitting TRBD1. The CDR3 sequence is 13 residues long. Germline V lookup: CDR1 SQVTM, CDR2 ANQGSEA. Losses at the gene ends were 6 bases for V and 7 bases for J; bases not matched to a gene: 4. Here the CDR3 DNA reads TGCAGCGTGGGACAGGGCATCAATTCACCCCTCCACTTT. Its translation: CSVGQGINSPLHF.

The V gene is TRBV27, the J gene TRBJ1-4, with 7 bases fitting TRBD1. The CDR3 has 13 amino acids. Germline trimming cut 4 bases from V and 6 bases from J; bases unmatched to any gene: 2. CDR1 MNHEY and CDR2 SMNVEV come from the germline V gene (reference sequence). The CDR3 nucleotides read TGTGCCAGCAGTTCAGGACAGGATGAAAAACTGTTTTTT. Amino acids: CASSSGQDEKLFF.

The rearrangement links TRBV20-1 to TRBJ2-2, with D tentatively TRBD1 (5 bases). CDR1 DFQATT and CDR2 SNEGSKA come from the germline V gene (reference sequence). Trimming removed 1 base at V and 0 bases at J, with 9 bases between. The CDR3 contains 15 residues. CDR3 amino acids: CSARGGATNTGELFF. The CDR3 DNA follows: TGCAGTGCTAGAGGGGGCGCTACGAACACCGGGGAGCTGTTTTTT.

The gene calls are TRBV12-3 or TRBV12-4 and TRBJ2-1; TRBD2 might be the D (5 bases). The CDR3 sequence is 11 residues long. With 5 bases removed from V and 9 bases from J, the gap between germline ends came to 8 bases. DNA of the CDR3: TGTGCCAGCAGTCAACTAGGTGAGCAGTTCTTC. Its protein is CASSQLGEQFF.

V is TRBV24-1 and J is TRBJ1-5; the match to TRBD1 covers 8 bases. The length of the CDR3 is 14 residues. V trimming: 3 bases; J trimming: 6 bases; junction bases outside the gene matches: 3. Looked up from germline, CDR1 is KGHDR and CDR2 is SFDVKD. CDR3 sequence (DNA): TGTGCCACCAGTGATGCGGACAGGGCTCAGCCCCAGCATTTT. Protein product: CATSDADRAQPQHF.

V is TRBV20-1 and J is TRBJ2-1; D may be TRBD1 or TRBD2 (5 bases each). From germline, CDR1 is DFQATT and CDR2 SNEGSKA (reference sequence). There are 14 residues in the CDR3. Trimming took 0 bases from V and 6 from J, leaving 12 bases between them. CDR3 in DNA: TGCAGTGCTAGAGACCCGGGACCAATCAATGAGCAGTTCTTC. This encodes CSARDPGPINEQFF.

The J gene is TRBJ2-7, the V gene TRBV6-5; no firm D call. Germline V lookup: CDR1 MNHEY, CDR2 SVGAGI. This CDR3 is 14 amino acids long. Between the trimmed V and J ends, which lost 0 bases and 6 bases, there was a span of 12 bases. This chain's CDR3 is CASSYSTSYAEQYF. The DNA for the CDR3 is TGTGCCAGCAGTTACTCGACTTCGTATGCCGAGCAGTACTTC.

The chain has TRBV5-1 and TRBJ2-7; 9 bases line up with TRBD1. The CDR3 spans 14 residues. The germline CDR1 and CDR2 sequences are SGHRS and YFSETQ. Trimming at V came to 4 bases and at J to 3 bases, leaving 5 bases not matched to a gene. In nucleotides, the CDR3 is TGCGCCAGCAGCCCAAGGACAGGGGACTACGAGCAGTACTTC. It translates to CASSPRTGDYEQYF.

This rearrangement joins TRBV6-5 to TRBJ1-1; no firm D call. Germline assignment: CDR1 MNHEY and CDR2 SVGAGI. CDR3 size: 14 residues. The ends were cut back, 0 bases at V and 0 bases at J, with 5 bases in the middle. This chain's CDR3 is CASSYSSVNTEAFF. CDR3 bases: TGTGCCAGCAGTTACTCCTCAGTGAACACTGAAGCTTTCTTT.